The following is a TCR beta chain sequence with its context. The antigen it binds to is not known. No much larger clone exists at a distance of one base, and base qualities are not known. Systemically healthy Caucasian individuals from Russia, around 39 in total and aged 6 to 90 years, were included as donors. Ten milliliters of peripheral blood were drawn from each donor into EDTA-treated Vacutainer tubes. Ficoll-Paque density-gradient centrifugation was used to isolate PBMCs, with at least 6.5 million obtained per sample. Trizol reagent was used to extract total RNA from PBMCs, with at least 6 micrograms per sample. For every donor, an aliquot of PBMCs went through flow cytometry to measure the percentages of naive CD45RAhigh/CD27high T cells. This sample is part of a study of blood T cells in healthy people across ages (dated by TCRdb to the mid-2010s). As for the study more broadly: In model experiments, roughly one uniquely barcoded TCR beta cDNA molecule per two T cells was captured by template switching. To avoid experimental bias, donors of different ages were randomly spread across the sequencing lanes. Two additional independent replicas of 1 million unique cDNA reads from the same blood draw were analyzed for two donors (one aged 18 to 30 and one aged 80 or older). The study measured age-related changes in TCR beta repertoire diversity using deep sequencing normalized with unique cDNA molecular identifiers. Donors were grouped into four age groups: young (average roughly 17 years), middle-aged (around 39), aged (roughly 62) and long-lived (approximately 82). What the study reported, not specific to this receptor: Because the CMV infection status of the donors was unknown, age-related changes in expanded clonotypes may potentially have been confounded. Because profiling used bulk unsorted PBMCs, naive and antigen-experienced compartments could not be compared conclusively. As age increased, observed TCR beta diversity per million T cells dropped in a roughly linear way, and a significant reduction was already evident by age 40. Total diversity estimates from one million sequenced T cells were considered lower bounds and underestimates. Compared with the aged group, more naive CD4+ T cells, fewer expanded clones and increased TCR diversity were shown by the long-lived group, suggesting age selection. There was a strong correlation between observed TCR beta diversity and the percentage of naive T cells measured by flow cytometry.

Its CDR3 holds 13 amino acids, cysteine through phenylalanine. The DNA shown is the 39-base CDR3, in frame from base 1. Germline trimming amounts to 1 base on V and 7 bases on J, with 4 as the count of junction bases outside the gene matches. Taken from the germline V gene (reference sequence), the CDR1 and CDR2 loops are GTSNPN and SVGIG. The library was generated by 5' RACE. Sequencing used an Illumina HiSeq 2500. A second roughly 6 to 12 cycle PCR used a sample-barcoded 5' primer and a J-beta primer mix. A unique molecular identifier was introduced onto each TCR beta cDNA molecule by a template-switch 5' adaptor carrying 12 random nucleotides. Each sample yielded at least 2.5 million CDR3-containing paired-end reads. The Mint cDNA synthesis kit, primed by a TRBC-specific oligonucleotide, was used to synthesize first-strand cDNA from all RNA. Following uracil-DNA glycosylase treatment, all cDNA underwent a first 18-cycle PCR with the universal primers M1SS and BC2_uni_R. In the authors' own workflow: Normalization of each sample was performed by random selection of 1 million high-quality reads, each carrying a distinct molecular identifier. Reads sharing molecular identifiers were discarded rather than binned into consensus sequences. MiTCR, run with a Q25 quality threshold and the strictest error-elimination algorithm, handled CDR3 identification, clonotype clustering and error correction. A nonparametric unseen species model using Euler transformation provided a lower-bound estimate of total TCR beta diversity. TCRdb cleaned the public reads at Q25 with fastp, built clones with MiXCR and kept in-frame beta chains. Records with the same CDR3 protein are collapsed into one entry carrying the most frequent genes and DNA. TCRdb's processing, not the study's, gives the V and J calls here. Here the sample has 980,000 or so distinct CDR3 sequences; around 46% occur a single time. Of the sample, 13% falls within the top ten clones.

The chain is encoded by TRBV30 joined to TRBJ2-1, with 7 central nucleotides matching TRBD1. Sequences were obtained from blood. This clonotype was obtained from a man aged 25 to 45 in good health. The base sequence is TGTGCCTGGAGTGCCGAGGACAGGAATGAGCAGTTCTTC. Its protein product is CAWSAEDRNEQFF.